The 4 T cell receptor beta chains presented below share a single source sample, sequenced in a study of control samples from healthy donors and cancer patients. Profiled with immunoSEQ multiplex PCR; TCRdb holds only in-frame clones, not every one. The sample contains roughly 100,000 clones, roughly four fifths of which appear only once. Sample: blood. Receptors were obtained from a woman aged 45-59 years in good health.

CDR3 coding DNA: TGCGCCAGCAGCGGAGGAACTAGTATACATGAGCAGTTCTTC. As protein: CASSGGTSIHEQFF. The chain is built from TRBV5-1 and TRBJ2-1; D might be TRBD2 (5 bases). Between the trimmed V and J ends, which lost 4 bases and 8 bases, there was a span of 16 bases. This CDR3 is 14 amino acids long. Per the germline V gene, CDR1 is SGHRS and CDR2 is YFSETQ.

The V call is TRBV29-1, the J call TRBJ1-3; 7 bases line up with TRBD1. Germline lookup yields CDR1 SQVTM and CDR2 ANQGSEA. Trimming removed 0 bases from V and 4 bases from J; junction bases left unmatched: 6. This CDR3 comprises 15 residues. This chain's CDR3 is CSVEEPQGLGNTIYF. For the CDR3, the DNA is TGCAGCGTTGAAGAGCCACAGGGGTTAGGAAACACCATATATTTT.

This clone showed up just a few times. The J gene is TRBJ2-1, the V gene TRBV12-3 or TRBV12-4; 7 nucleotides line up with TRBD2. J lost 6 bases, V lost 1 base, and 0 bases had no gene match. The length of the CDR3 is 13 residues. The DNA for the CDR3 is TGTGCCAGCAGTTTAGGGGAGGGCAATGAGCAGTTCTTC. This gives the protein CASSLGEGNEQFF.

The chain links TRBV7-2 to TRBJ1-2, with D maybe TRBD1 (6 bases). Trimming shortened V by 4 bases and J by 8 bases, and 14 bases separated the two germline ends. The CDR3 has 13 residues. Germline V gene sequence: CDR1 SGHTA, CDR2 FQGNSA. CDR3 DNA: TGTGCCAGCAGCTCATACGCAGGGGACGGCTACACCTTC. This translates into CASSSYAGDGYTF.